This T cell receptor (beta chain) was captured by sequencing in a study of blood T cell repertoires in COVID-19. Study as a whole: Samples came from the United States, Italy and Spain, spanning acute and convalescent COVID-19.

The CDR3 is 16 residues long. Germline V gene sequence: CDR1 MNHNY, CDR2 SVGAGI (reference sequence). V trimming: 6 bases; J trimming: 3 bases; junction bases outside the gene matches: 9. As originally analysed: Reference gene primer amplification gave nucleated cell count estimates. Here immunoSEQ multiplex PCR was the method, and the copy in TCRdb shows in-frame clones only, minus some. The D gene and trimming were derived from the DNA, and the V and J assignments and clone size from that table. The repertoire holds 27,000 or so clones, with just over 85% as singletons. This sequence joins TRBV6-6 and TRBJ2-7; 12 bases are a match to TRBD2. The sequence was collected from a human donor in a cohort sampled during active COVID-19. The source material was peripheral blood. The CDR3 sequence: CASRGLAGGPSYEQYF. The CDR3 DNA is TGTGCCAGCAGGGGGCTAGCGGGGGGGCCGAGCTACGAGCAGTACTTC.